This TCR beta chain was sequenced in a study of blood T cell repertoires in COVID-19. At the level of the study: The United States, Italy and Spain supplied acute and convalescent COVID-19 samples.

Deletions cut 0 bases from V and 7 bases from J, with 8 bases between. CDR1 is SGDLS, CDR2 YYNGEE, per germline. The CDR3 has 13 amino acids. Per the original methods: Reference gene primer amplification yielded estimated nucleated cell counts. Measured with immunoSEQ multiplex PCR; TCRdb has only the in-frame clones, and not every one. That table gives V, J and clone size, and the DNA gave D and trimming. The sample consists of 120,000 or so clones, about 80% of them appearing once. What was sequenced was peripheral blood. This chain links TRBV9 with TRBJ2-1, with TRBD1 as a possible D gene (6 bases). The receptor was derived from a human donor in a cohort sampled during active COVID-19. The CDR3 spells CASSVGQENEQFF. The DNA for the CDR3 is TGTGCCAGCAGCGTAGGACAGGAGAATGAGCAGTTCTTC.